The 15 T cell receptor beta chains reported below all come from one sample, sequenced in a study of radiation and T cells in renal cell carcinoma. The assay was immunoSEQ multiplex PCR, and TCRdb's table has in-frame clones only and misses some. The sample lists over 25,000 clones; 81% were seen once. Time point indicated: blood 4 weeks post-SBRT, at nephrectomy. As to treatment: 15 Gy SBRT to primary tumor, nephrectomy 4 weeks later. This specimen consisted of blood, obtained from a patient whose treatment included radiotherapy and nephrectomy. All receptors derive from a man in his 60s with renal cell carcinoma.

The rearrangement links TRBV10-3 to TRBJ2-2, with TRBD2 matching 7 bases. Germline trimming cut 2 bases from V and 4 bases from J; bases unmatched to any gene: 16. The length of the CDR3 is 19 residues. The germline V gene has CDR1 ENHRY and CDR2 SYGVKD. The chain's CDR3 is CAISEPEGRGGRGTGELFF. CDR3 coding DNA: TGTGCCATCAGTGAGCCCGAGGGTAGGGGCGGGAGAGGCACCGGGGAGCTGTTTTTT.

This rearrangement joins TRBV6-1 to TRBJ2-3; 15 bases are shared with TRBD2. The CDR3 contains 18 residues. Germline-derived CDR1 and CDR2 are MNHNS and SASEGT. Trimming at V came to 2 bases and at J to 4 bases, leaving 7 bases not matched to a gene. CDR3 sequence reads: CASSEPGLAGGRADTQYF. The CDR3, as DNA: TGTGCCAGCAGTGAACCAGGACTAGCGGGAGGGCGGGCAGATACGCAGTATTTT.

This clone was recorded only once. The V gene is TRBV4-2, the J gene TRBJ2-3; D gene ambiguous. Germline V gene sequence: CDR1 LGHNA, CDR2 YNFKEQ. The CDR3 totals 15 residues. V shed 3 bases and J shed 3 bases, with 13 bases lying between them. The CDR3 reads CASSQDGRPTDTQYF. The CDR3 DNA reads TGTGCCAGCAGCCAGGACGGGCGTCCTACAGATACGCAGTATTTT.

The J gene is TRBJ2-1, the V gene TRBV10-1, with 12 positions matching TRBD2. V gave up 11 bases and J gave up 10 bases; unmatched junction bases: 9. The CDR3 length is 13 residues. Germline V CDR1 and CDR2: WNHNN, SYGVQD (reference sequence). Written as DNA, the CDR3 is TGCGCCGGACCCCCTAGCGGGAGGGTCGAGCAGTTCTTC. The encoded protein is CAGPPSGRVEQFF.

The genes are TRBV21-1 and TRBJ2-3; the D call of TRBD1 is as the table states it, not checked on the DNA. TRBV21-1 is a pseudogene. CDR3 size: 16 residues. CDR3 bases: TGTGCCAGCAGCAACCACGCATTCCAGGGTACAGATACGCAGTATTTT. Amino acids: CASSNHAFQGTDTQYF.

The rearrangement joins TRBV5-4 to TRBJ1-2, with D hard to call. The CDR3 has 14 residues. Germline values: CDR1 SGHNT, CDR2 YYREEE (reference sequence). V was pared by 4 bases and J by 4 bases, with 14 bases between. DNA of the CDR3: TGTGCCAGCAGCCCACCCGGGCTCGGCTATGGCTACACCTTC. Translating gives CASSPPGLGYGYTF.

Only one count was recorded for this clone. The chain links TRBV13 to TRBJ2-2, with 11 bases that match TRBD2. Trimming removed 5 bases from V and 1 base from J; junction bases left unmatched: 12. The CDR3 runs to 19 residues. CDR1 and CDR2 (germline): PRHDT, FYEKMQ (reference sequence). CDR3 region: CASSTAGTSGKRNTGELFF. The CDR3 nucleotides are TGTGCCAGCAGCACGGCTGGGACTAGCGGAAAGAGGAACACCGGGGAGCTGTTTTTT.

The rearrangement uses TRBV2 and TRBJ1-2; TRBD1 is a possible D gene (6 bases). The V gene's germline CDR1 is SNHLY and CDR2 FYNNEI. This CDR3 spans 15 amino acids. Trimming pared 3 bases from V and 4 bases from J, leaving 15 bases between. The CDR3 DNA is TGTGCCAGCAGTGACTTTGGCCAGGGGACCTATGGCTACACCTTC. As protein: CASSDFGQGTYGYTF.

This clone was seen only a few times. The chain carries TRBV5-1 and TRBJ1-2; no clear D. The CDR3 has 15 amino acids. Germline assignment: CDR1 SGHRS and CDR2 YFSETQ. The ends were cut back, 0 bases at V and 8 bases at J, with 17 bases in the middle. CDR3 in DNA: TGCGCCAGCAGCTTGGCCGACGGCCTAACGAGGGGCTACACCTTC. Translated: CASSLADGLTRGYTF.

The chain uses TRBV29-1 and TRBJ1-2; TRBD1 matches at 7 bases. Germline-derived CDR1 and CDR2 are SQVTM and ANQGSEA. The CDR3 has 12 residues. After removal of 7 bases from V and 4 bases from J, the junction contained 6 bases not matched to a gene. The CDR3 DNA sequence: TGCAGCGGACACAGGGGCGGCTATGGCTACACCTTC. It specifies CSGHRGGYGYTF.

CDR3 residues: CASSLGPWDSEGQYF. In DNA form, the CDR3 reads TGTGCCAGCAGCTTGGGGCCCTGGGACTCCGAGGGGCAGTATTTT. This chain links TRBV5-6 with TRBJ2-3; tentative D call: TRBD2 (6 bases). Looked up from germline, CDR1 is SGHDT and CDR2 is YYEEEE. V was trimmed by 0 bases and J by 11 bases, leaving 19 bases between them. The CDR3 runs to 15 residues.

The chain joins TRBV19 to TRBJ2-5; 8 bases align to TRBD2. CDR1 and CDR2 (germline): LNHDA, SQIVND (reference sequence). The CDR3 runs 15 residues. V shed 4 bases and J 4 bases; nucleotides not matched to a gene: 8. The CDR3 loop reads CASSRPGRAPETQYF. Written as DNA, the CDR3 is TGTGCCAGTAGTAGGCCCGGGAGGGCCCCAGAGACCCAGTACTTC.

This rearrangement joins TRBV6-5 to TRBJ1-4; a weak D match, TRBD1 (5 bases). V was shortened by 4 bases and J by 8 bases, with 17 bases between the two germline ends. Germline lookup yields CDR1 MNHEY and CDR2 SVGAGI. The CDR3 runs 15 residues. CDR3 residues: CASSSGAGREEKLFF. CDR3 DNA sequence: TGTGCCAGCAGTTCTGGGGCGGGGAGAGAGGAAAAACTGTTTTTT.

The chain has TRBV19 and TRBJ2-1; 9 bases agree with TRBD2. Trimming cost V 7 bases and J 1 base; bases outside gene matches: 17. The CDR3 runs to 19 residues. The germline CDR1 and CDR2 sequences are LNHDA and SQIVND (reference sequence). CDR3 coding DNA: TGTGCCAGTACCCCCCCCAGGAGTAGCGGGAGAAGGTCCTACAATGAGCAGTTCTTC. It specifies CASTPPRSSGRRSYNEQFF.

CDR3 amino acids: CASSEATGELFF. DNA of the CDR3: TGTGCCAGCAGTGAGGCCACCGGGGAGCTGTTTTTT. The V and J genes are TRBV2 and TRBJ2-2, with D unclear. CDR1 and CDR2 from the germline V gene are SNHLY and FYNNEI. Trimming pared 3 bases from V and 4 bases from J, leaving 3 bases between. The CDR3 is 12 amino acids.